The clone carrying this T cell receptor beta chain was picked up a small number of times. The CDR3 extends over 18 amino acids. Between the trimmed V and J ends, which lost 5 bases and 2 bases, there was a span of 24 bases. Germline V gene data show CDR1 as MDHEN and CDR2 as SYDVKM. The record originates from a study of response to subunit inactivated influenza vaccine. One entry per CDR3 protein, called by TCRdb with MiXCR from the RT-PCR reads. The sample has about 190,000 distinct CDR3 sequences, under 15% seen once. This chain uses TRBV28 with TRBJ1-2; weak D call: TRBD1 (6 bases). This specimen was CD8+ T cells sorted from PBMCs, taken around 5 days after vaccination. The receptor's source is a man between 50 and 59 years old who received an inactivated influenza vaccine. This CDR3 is CASSIIGEGGPENYGYTF. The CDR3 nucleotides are TGTGCCAGCAGTATTATCGGGGAGGGGGGACCTGAAAACTATGGCTACACCTTC.